This TCR beta chain was recovered during a study of Ad26.COV2.S vaccination and SARS-CoV-2 variants. General observations from the study: Post-vaccination spike-specific CD8+ and CD4+ T cell responses reportedly had substantial breadth. Analyses that measured TCR breadth and depth may have underestimated total T cell responses.

TCRdb keeps only in-frame clones here, not all; method: immunoSEQ multiplex PCR. Of hundreds of thousands of clones in the sample, about 90% are singletons; the top ten hold about 1.5%. Germline CDR1 is LNHDA and CDR2 is SQIVND (reference sequence). The CDR3 consists of 18 residues. The ends were cut back, 0 bases at V and 1 base at J, with 15 bases in the middle. Treatment indicated: about 20 received Ad26.COV2.S at low or high dose, single or two shots; roughly five received placebo; per-sample allocation not given. On day 63 after the first injection, vaccine and placebo recipients gave samples. Donation was by an adult aged 18-55 years who was in Boston. An Ad26 vector that expressed Wuhan-strain SARS-CoV-2 spike constituted the vaccine. As regards this clone: Its antigen is not identified.

The rearrangement uses TRBV19 and TRBJ2-2; D remains ambiguous. The TCR originated in a person aged 18-60 years who received the Ad26.COV2.S COVID-19 vaccine or a placebo. The sequencing used peripheral blood, collected in a trial of Ad26.COV2.S vaccine versus placebo. This CDR3 reads CASSIDSPYRLNTGELFF. The CDR3 DNA is TGTGCCAGTAGTATAGACAGTCCTTACCGGCTGAACACCGGGGAGCTGTTTTTT.